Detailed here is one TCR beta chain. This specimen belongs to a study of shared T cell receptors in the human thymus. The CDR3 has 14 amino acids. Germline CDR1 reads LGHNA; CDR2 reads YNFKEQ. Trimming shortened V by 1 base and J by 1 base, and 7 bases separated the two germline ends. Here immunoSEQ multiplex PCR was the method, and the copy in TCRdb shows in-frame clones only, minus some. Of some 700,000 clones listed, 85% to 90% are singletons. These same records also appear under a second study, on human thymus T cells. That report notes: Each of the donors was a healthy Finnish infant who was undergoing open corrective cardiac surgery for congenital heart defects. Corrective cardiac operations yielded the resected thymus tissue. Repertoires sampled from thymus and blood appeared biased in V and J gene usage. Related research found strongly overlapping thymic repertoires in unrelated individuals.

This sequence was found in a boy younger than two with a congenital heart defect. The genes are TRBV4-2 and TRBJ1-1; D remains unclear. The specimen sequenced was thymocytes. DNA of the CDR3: TGTGCCAGCAGCCAAGCTGGTAGGAACACTGAAGCTTTCTTT. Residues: CASSQAGRNTEAFF.